This T cell receptor (beta chain) was documented in a study of blood T cells in healthy people across ages. This clonotype showed up just a few times. Sample-barcoded 5' priming and a J-beta primer mix drove a second PCR of about 7 to 11 cycles. TCRdb analysed the 5' RACE reads with MiXCR anew, one entry per CDR3 protein. The data contain some 860,000 distinct CDR3 sequences, about 61% of them singletons. This CDR3 contains 14 residues. V shed 5 bases and J shed 1 base, with 14 bases lying between them. Germline CDR1 and CDR2: DFQATT and SNEGSKA (reference sequence). Sequenced input: blood. This sequence was found in a man aged 35 to 55 in good health. This chain connects TRBV20-1 to TRBJ2-5; D possibly uses TRBD1 or TRBD2 (5 bases each). The chain's CDR3 is CSAFMPGTQETQYF. The CDR3 bases are TGCAGTGCTTTCATGCCAGGGACCCAAGAGACCCAGTACTTC.